This passage covers 27 T cell receptor beta chains from one sample sequenced in a study of blood T cell repertoires in COVID-19. The method was immunoSEQ multiplex PCR; TCRdb's version includes in-frame clones alone and lacks a portion of them. The data hold about 370,000 clones, with around 87% observed a single time. Input material: peripheral blood. The origin of the receptors is a woman aged 25 to 39 with COVID-19, enrolled during active disease.

The chain couples TRBV6-2 or TRBV6-3 to TRBJ2-7, with a weak D call TRBD2 (6 bases). V lost 0 bases to trimming and J lost 5 bases, with 11 bases between them. The CDR3 extends over 14 amino acids. CDR1 and CDR2 (germline): MNHEY, SVGEGT. This CDR3 reads CASSYSRGLNEQYF. CDR3 coding DNA: TGTGCCAGCAGTTACTCGCGGGGTTTGAACGAGCAGTACTTC.

The gene calls are TRBV2 and TRBJ2-7; a weak D match, TRBD2 (5 bases). Germline assignment: CDR1 SNHLY and CDR2 FYNNEI. The CDR3 loop spans 14 amino acids. V lost 5 bases, J lost 6 bases, and 17 bases lay in between. CDR3 protein: CASSSRGKEAEQYF. Here the CDR3 DNA reads TGTGCCAGCAGTTCCAGAGGAAAGGAGGCCGAGCAGTACTTC.

This chain uses TRBV30 with TRBJ2-1; the D gene is possibly TRBD2 (6 bases). This CDR3 region has 11 residues. Germline CDR1 reads GTSNPN; CDR2 reads SVGIG (reference sequence). V was clipped by 6 bases and J by 10 bases, with 13 bases between them. The CDR3 sequence: CACGEVDEQFF. CDR3 nucleotides: TGTGCCTGTGGGGAGGTCGACGAGCAGTTCTTC. The entire variable domain, with the rest obtained from reference TRBV30 and TRBJ2-1, is as follows: SQTIHQWPATLVQPVGSPLSLECTVEGTSNPNLYWYRQAAGRGLQLLFYSVGIGQISSEVPQNLSASRPQDRQFILSSKKLLLSDSGFYLCACGEVDEQFFGPGTRLTVL.

A word on this clone: The same CDR3 can be traced to other DNA sequences in this sample. The chain joins TRBV28 to TRBJ1-2, with D unresolved. Germline V gives CDR1 MDHEN, CDR2 SYDVKM. The CDR3 is made up of 11 amino acids. V was clipped by 5 bases and J by 2 bases, with 3 bases between them. The CDR3 sequence: CASSLNYGYTF. The CDR3 DNA sequence: TGTGCCAGCAGTCTCAACTATGGCTACACCTTC.

V and J are TRBV7-6 and TRBJ1-1, with TRBD1 identical over 7 bases. The CDR3 has 14 residues. Losses at the gene ends were 0 bases for V and 5 bases for J; bases not matched to a gene: 3. CDR1 SGHVS and CDR2 FNYEAQ come from the germline V gene. CDR3 region: CASSLAVRGTEAFF. For the CDR3, the DNA is TGTGCCAGCAGCTTAGCCGTCAGGGGGACTGAAGCTTTCTTT.

This rearrangement joins TRBV6-6 to TRBJ2-3, with D possibly TRBD2 on 5 matching bases. Germline V gene data show CDR1 as MNHNY and CDR2 as SVGAGI (reference sequence). The CDR3 extends over 16 amino acids. V was clipped by 0 bases and J by 6 bases, with 16 bases between them. CDR3 region: CASSYSFASGSDTQYF. CDR3 nucleotides: TGTGCCAGCAGTTACTCATTCGCTTCGGGGAGCGATACGCAGTATTTT.

The rearrangement links TRBV25-1 to TRBJ2-3; the D is unclear. This CDR3 has 15 residues. Trimming took off 3 bases at V and 2 bases at J, with 12 bases between the two ends. Germline values: CDR1 MGHDK, CDR2 SYGVNS. As DNA, the CDR3 is TGTGCCAGCAGTGATTCTAGACTTTACACAGATACGCAGTATTTT. As protein: CASSDSRLYTDTQYF.

The V and J genes are TRBV28 and TRBJ2-2, with a tentative D call TRBD1 (5 bases). This CDR3 has 16 residues. V lost 5 bases and J lost 4, with 17 bases in between. CDR1 and CDR2 (germline): MDHEN, SYDVKM. The chain's CDR3 is CASSLERGSRTGELFF. The CDR3, as DNA: TGTGCCAGCAGTCTAGAAAGGGGCTCACGCACCGGGGAGCTGTTTTTT.

On this clone itself: This same CDR3 is encoded by further DNA sequences in the sample. This chain connects TRBV6-5 to TRBJ2-1, with 10 bases lining up with TRBD2. The germline V gene has CDR1 MNHEY and CDR2 SVGAGI. The CDR3 sequence is 15 residues long. With V trimmed by 8 bases and J by 0 bases, 4 bases remained unmatched. CDR3 region: CASRSSGSSYNEQFF. The CDR3 DNA reads as TGTGCCAGCCGATCTAGCGGGAGCTCCTACAATGAGCAGTTCTTC.

The chain uses TRBV5-4 and TRBJ2-2; possibly TRBD2 for D (6 bases). The CDR3 totals 17 residues. Germline-derived CDR1 and CDR2 are SGHNT and YYREEE (reference sequence). V was trimmed by 1 base and J by 0 bases, leaving 13 bases between them. The CDR3 spells CASSLLASASNTGELFF. The CDR3 bases are TGTGCCAGCAGCTTGTTGGCTAGCGCCTCGAACACCGGGGAGCTGTTTTTT.

The V call is TRBV19, the J call TRBJ2-5; TRBD1 matches at 9 bases. Germline V gene data show CDR1 as LNHDA and CDR2 as SQIVND (reference sequence). This CDR3 contains 16 residues. V dropped 4 bases and J dropped 5; count of bases not matched to a gene: 11. The CDR3: CASSSPGQGRGETQYF. The DNA for the CDR3 is TGTGCCAGTAGTAGCCCGGGACAGGGACGGGGGGAGACCCAGTACTTC.

The chain recombines TRBV30 with TRBJ2-5, with D perhaps TRBD1 (6 bases). This CDR3 comprises 15 residues. The ends were cut back, 4 bases at V and 5 bases at J, with 20 bases in the middle. Germline V gene lookup returns CDR1 GTSNPN and CDR2 SVGIG (reference sequence). The CDR3 spells CAWKEAAGVGETQYF. The CDR3, as DNA: TGTGCCTGGAAAGAGGCCGCAGGGGTCGGGGAGACCCAGTACTTC.

The chain is built from TRBV7-3 and TRBJ2-1, with 10 bases that match TRBD2. The CDR3 length is 20 residues. CDR1 and CDR2 from the germline V gene are SGHTA and FQGTGA. Trimming took 2 bases from V and 5 from J; bases not matched to a gene: 18. The CDR3 sequence: CASSLSGGTSAFPRHNEQFF. The CDR3 nucleotides read TGTGCCAGCAGCTTATCGGGGGGGACTAGCGCCTTTCCTCGACACAATGAGCAGTTCTTC.

Comments on this clone: The junction departs from germline at one end; a sequencing error may be responsible. The CDR3 sequence is CASSPDRQNEQFF. In nucleotides, the CDR3 is TGTGCTAGCAGCCCGGACAGGCAGAATGAGCAGTTCTTC. The V call is TRBV7-7, the J call TRBJ2-1, with 7 bases lining up with TRBD1. In germline, CDR1 is SSHAT, CDR2 FNYEAQ (reference sequence). CDR3 length: 13 residues.

This chain uses TRBV11-2 with TRBJ2-7; no definite D call. V gave up 0 bases and J gave up 6 bases, with 15 bases separating them. CDR1 is SGHAT and CDR2 is FQNNGV in the germline V gene. This CDR3 has 15 amino acids. This CDR3 reads CASSLDRMASGEQYF. In DNA form, the CDR3 reads TGTGCCAGCAGCTTAGATCGAATGGCCAGTGGCGAGCAGTACTTC.

A word on this clone: This specimen includes other DNA sequences encoding the same CDR3. V gene TRBV7-3 combines with J gene TRBJ2-1; 7 bases agree with TRBD2. The CDR3 is 13 residues long. J lost 7 bases, V lost 5 bases, and 5 bases had no gene match. Germline CDR1 SGHTA, CDR2 FQGTGA. The CDR3 coding sequence is TGTGCCAGCAGCCTCACGGGGGGAAATGAGCAGTTCTTC. Translation: CASSLTGGNEQFF.

The chain combines TRBV6-5 with TRBJ2-7, with D possibly matching TRBD2 (7 bases). The CDR3 sequence is 13 residues long. The V end was cut by 8 bases, the J end by 6 bases, with 17 bases between. From germline, CDR1 is MNHEY and CDR2 SVGAGI. The chain's CDR3 is CASRRGRASEQYF. The CDR3 DNA reads TGTGCCAGCCGGAGGGGGAGGGCCTCCGAGCAGTACTTC.

The chain links TRBV28 to TRBJ2-7; 8 positions agree with TRBD1. Unmatched junction bases numbered 10, after V lost 5 bases and J lost 7 bases. The length of the CDR3 is 14 residues. Germline V CDR1 and CDR2: MDHEN, SYDVKM. CDR3: CASSPPPGGIEQYF. The CDR3 nucleotides read TGTGCCAGCAGTCCCCCGCCAGGGGGCATAGAGCAGTACTTC.

The DNA of the CDR3 is TGTGCCAGCAGACCGCAGGGTGGCAATCAGCCCCAGCATTTT. This sequence encodes CASRPQGGNQPQHF. The chain couples TRBV6-5 to TRBJ1-5, with D perhaps TRBD1 (5 bases). Per the germline V gene, CDR1 is MNHEY and CDR2 is SVGAGI. Trimming removed 6 bases at V and 2 bases at J, with 11 bases between. This CDR3 region has 14 residues.

This clone came up many times. The chain links TRBV10-3 to TRBJ1-3; the match to TRBD1 covers 8 bases. J was trimmed by 4 bases and V by 5 bases; bases with no gene match: 7. The CDR3 consists of 15 residues. Germline CDR1 reads ENHRY; CDR2 reads SYGVKD. CDR3 coding DNA: TGTGCCATCAGTCGAACCGGGACAGGCGGAAACACCATATATTTT. This encodes CAISRTGTGGNTIYF.

The genes are TRBV5-6 and TRBJ1-4; 7 bases fit TRBD1. The CDR3 runs 14 residues. With V trimmed by 2 bases and J by 4 bases, 2 bases remained unmatched. Germline values: CDR1 SGHDT, CDR2 YYEEEE. The CDR3 region has the DNA TGTGCCAGCAGCTTAGGGGACAGTAATGAAAAACTGTTTTTT. It codes for CASSLGDSNEKLFF.

The J gene is TRBJ2-1, the V gene TRBV9, with D possibly TRBD2 on 6 matching bases. Deletions cut 4 bases from V and 4 bases from J, with 24 bases between. CDR3 length equals 18 residues. Germline values: CDR1 SGDLS, CDR2 YYNGEE. The CDR3 protein is CASSPRPGGLPRYNEQFF. The DNA for the CDR3 is TGTGCCAGCAGCCCAAGACCCGGGGGACTTCCAAGGTACAATGAGCAGTTCTTC.

The chain's CDR3 is CASSLESAGDDEQYF. In nucleotides, the CDR3 is TGCGCCAGCAGCTTGGAAAGTGCGGGAGACGACGAGCAGTACTTC. The chain couples TRBV5-1 to TRBJ2-7, with 7 nucleotides matching TRBD2. The J segment lost 5 bases and the V segment lost 0 bases, leaving 8 bases of the junction unmatched. This CDR3 is 15 amino acids long. Germline V gene data show CDR1 as SGHRS and CDR2 as YFSETQ.

CDR3 in DNA: TGTGCCAGCAGTTTTGACAGGGGAGGATTAACAGATACGCAGTATTTT. Protein sequence: CASSFDRGGLTDTQYF. The chain links TRBV28 to TRBJ2-3, with 8 bases lining up with TRBD1. The CDR3 is 16 residues long. V shed 3 bases and J 3 bases; nucleotides not matched to a gene: 8. CDR1 is MDHEN, CDR2 SYDVKM, per germline.

The rearrangement joins TRBV27 to TRBJ2-2; 11 nucleotides match TRBD2. The length of the CDR3 is 14 residues. The V segment lost 9 bases and the J segment 5 bases; nucleotides outside the gene matches: 5. Germline V CDR1 and CDR2: MNHEY, SMNVEV (reference sequence). CDR3 loop: CASHRTSGTGELFF. CDR3 in DNA: TGTGCCAGTCATAGGACTAGCGGGACCGGGGAGCTGTTTTTT.

V is TRBV3-1 (or the pseudogene TRBV3-2) and J is TRBJ2-5, with a tentative D call TRBD1 (5 bases). This CDR3 contains 15 residues. CDR1 and CDR2 (germline): LGHDT, YNNKEL (reference sequence). V dropped 1 base and J dropped 2 bases, with 11 bases sitting between them. The CDR3, as DNA: TGTGCCAGCAGCCAAGGGACAATAGGGCAAGAGACCCAGTACTTC. Translating it yields CASSQGTIGQETQYF.

The chain has TRBV5-1 and TRBJ2-2, with a tentative D call TRBD2 (7 bases). The CDR3 is 18 amino acids. The V and J ends lost 4 bases and 0 bases respectively, with 19 bases between them. Germline V gene sequence: CDR1 SGHRS, CDR2 YFSETQ. The CDR3 loop reads CASSPLGGRLPNTGELFF. CDR3 nucleotides: TGCGCCAGCAGCCCGCTGGGGGGGCGCCTCCCGAACACCGGGGAGCTGTTTTTT.